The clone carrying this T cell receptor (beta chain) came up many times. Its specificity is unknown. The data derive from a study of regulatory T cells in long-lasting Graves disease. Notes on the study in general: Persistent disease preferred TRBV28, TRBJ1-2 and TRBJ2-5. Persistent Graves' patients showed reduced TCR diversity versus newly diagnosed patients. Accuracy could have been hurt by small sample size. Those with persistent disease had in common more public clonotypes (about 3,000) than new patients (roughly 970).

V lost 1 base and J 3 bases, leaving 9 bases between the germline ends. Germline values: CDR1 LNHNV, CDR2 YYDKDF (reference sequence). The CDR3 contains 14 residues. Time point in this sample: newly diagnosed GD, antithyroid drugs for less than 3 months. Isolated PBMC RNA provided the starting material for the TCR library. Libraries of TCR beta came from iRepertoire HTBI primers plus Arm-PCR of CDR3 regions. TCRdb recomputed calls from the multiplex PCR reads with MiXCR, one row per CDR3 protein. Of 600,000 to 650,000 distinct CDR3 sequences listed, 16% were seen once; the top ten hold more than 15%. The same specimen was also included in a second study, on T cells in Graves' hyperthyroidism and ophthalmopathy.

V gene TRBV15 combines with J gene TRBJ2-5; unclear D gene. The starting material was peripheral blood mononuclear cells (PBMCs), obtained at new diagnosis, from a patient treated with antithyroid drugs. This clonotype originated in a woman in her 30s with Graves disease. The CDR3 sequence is CATSRVGREETQYF. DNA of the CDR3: TGTGCCACCAGCAGAGTTGGCCGGGAAGAGACCCAGTACTTC.